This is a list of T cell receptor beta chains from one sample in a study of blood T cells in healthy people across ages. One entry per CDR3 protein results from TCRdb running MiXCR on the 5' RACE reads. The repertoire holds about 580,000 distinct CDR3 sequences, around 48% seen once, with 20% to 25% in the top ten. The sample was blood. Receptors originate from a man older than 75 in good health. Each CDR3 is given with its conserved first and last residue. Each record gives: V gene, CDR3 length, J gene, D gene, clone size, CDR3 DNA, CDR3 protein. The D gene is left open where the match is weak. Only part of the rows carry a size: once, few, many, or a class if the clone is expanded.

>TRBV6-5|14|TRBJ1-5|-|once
TGTGCCAGCAGCACCGGACAGTTTGGGCAGCCCCAGCATTTT
CASSTGQFGQPQHF
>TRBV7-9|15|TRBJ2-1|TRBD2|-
TGTGCCAGCAGCTCCGCTAGCGGGCGGGAGCATGAGCAGTTCTTC
CASSSASGREHEQFF
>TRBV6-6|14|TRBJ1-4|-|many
TGTGCCAGCAGTTCCCCAGTAGGCGGAGAAAAACTGTTTTTT
CASSSPVGGEKLFF
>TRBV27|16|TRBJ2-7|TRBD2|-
TGTGCCAGCAGTCCCCGATCGACTAGCAGGCTCTACGAGCAGTACTTC
CASSPRSTSRLYEQYF
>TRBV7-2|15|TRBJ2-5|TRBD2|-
TGTGCCAGCAGGCGGAGACTAGCGGGTTTGGAGACCCAGTACTTC
CASRRRLAGLETQYF
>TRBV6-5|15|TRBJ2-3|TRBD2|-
TGTGCCAGCAGGAGCTTAGCGGGATTCACAGATACGCAGTATTTT
CASRSLAGFTDTQYF
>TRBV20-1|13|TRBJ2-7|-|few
TGCAGTGCTAGACGAGGTGAAACCTACGAGCAGTACTTC
CSARRGETYEQYF
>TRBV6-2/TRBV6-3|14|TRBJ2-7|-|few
TGTGCCAGCAGTGACTCTCCTACAATTTACGAGCAGTACTTC
CASSDSPTIYEQYF
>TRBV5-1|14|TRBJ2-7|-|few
TGCGCCAGCAGCTTGTCGCAGGGTGGCTACGAGCAGTACTTC
CASSLSQGGYEQYF
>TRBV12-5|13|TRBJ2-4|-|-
TGTGCTAGTGAGATTCCAGGGCCGGACATTCAGTACTTC
CASEIPGPDIQYF
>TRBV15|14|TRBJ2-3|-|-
TGTGCCACTCGGGATTCAGGGGCCACAGATACGCAGTATTTT
CATRDSGATDTQYF
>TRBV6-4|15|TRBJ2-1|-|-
TGTGCCAGCAGTCCCCTCGGGTCTGGTCGCAATGAGCAGTTCTTC
CASSPLGSGRNEQFF
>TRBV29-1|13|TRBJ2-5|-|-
TGCAGCGTCCGACAGGGAGGGATGGGGGAGCAGTACTTC
CSVRQGGMGEQYF
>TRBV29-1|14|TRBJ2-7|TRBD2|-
TGCAGCGTTGGAAGACTAGCGGGAGTCGATGAGCAGTACTTC
CSVGRLAGVDEQYF
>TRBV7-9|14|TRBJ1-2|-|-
TGTGCCAGCAGCGGCTGGGCCCTCGGAGGGGGCTACACCTTC
CASSGWALGGGYTF
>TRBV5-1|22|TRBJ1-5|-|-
TGCGCCAGCAGCTTGGCGTGTGGGCTCTCGCCCCCATTGAGCCCCTCGGGTCAGCCCCAGCATTTT
CASSLACGLSPPLSPSGQPQHF
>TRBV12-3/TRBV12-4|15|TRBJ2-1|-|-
TGTGCCAGCAGTTCCCTCCTGGGAGGAATCAATGAGCAGTTCTTC
CASSSLLGGINEQFF
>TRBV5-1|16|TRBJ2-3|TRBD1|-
TGCGCCAGCAGCTTGATCCCAGGGGGCGACGTAGATACGCAGTATTTT
CASSLIPGGDVDTQYF
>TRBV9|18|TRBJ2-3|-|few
TGTGCCAGCAGCCTTCAAGCGGGCGGAAGATCTAGCACAGATACGCAGTATTTT
CASSLQAGGRSSTDTQYF
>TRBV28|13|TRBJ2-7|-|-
TGTGCCAGCTCCGGGACCGAAGGATACGAGCAGTACTTC
CASSGTEGYEQYF
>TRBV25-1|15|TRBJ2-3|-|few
TGTGCCAGCAGTATAGGACAATCTAGCACAGATACGCAGTATTTT
CASSIGQSSTDTQYF
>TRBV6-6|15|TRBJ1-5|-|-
TGTGCCAGCAGTTACACAGGTTCCGCGGATCAGCCCCAGCATTTT
CASSYTGSADQPQHF
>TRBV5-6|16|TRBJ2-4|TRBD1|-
TGTGCCAGCAGCTTGGGAGACAGGGGGGCCAAAAACATTCAGTACTTC
CASSLGDRGAKNIQYF
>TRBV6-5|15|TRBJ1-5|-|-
TGTGCCAGCAGTCCCACTGGGTCTGGCAATCAGCCCCAGCATTTT
CASSPTGSGNQPQHF
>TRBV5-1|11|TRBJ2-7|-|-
TGCGCCAGCAGCTTGGGGGAGACCCGGTACTTC
CASSLGETRYF
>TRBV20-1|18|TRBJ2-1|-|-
TGCAGTGCTAGAGATGCGACGGCCCGGGAAAACTCCTACAATGAGCAGTTCTTC
CSARDATARENSYNEQFF
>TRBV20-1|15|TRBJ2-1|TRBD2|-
TGCAGTGCTCTCAGACTAGCGGGAGGGCCGTATGAGCAGTTCTTC
CSALRLAGGPYEQFF
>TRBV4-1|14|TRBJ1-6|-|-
TGCGCCAGCAGCCAAGAGGGGTTTGACTCACCCCTCCACTTT
CASSQEGFDSPLHF
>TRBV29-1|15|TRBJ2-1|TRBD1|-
TGCAGCGTTGAGGTAGGGGACAGGCAATACAATGAGCAGTTCTTC
CSVEVGDRQYNEQFF
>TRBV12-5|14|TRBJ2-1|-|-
TGTGCTACCCGTACAGATTTAAACCACAATGAGCAGTTCTTC
CATRTDLNHNEQFF
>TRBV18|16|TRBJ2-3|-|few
TGTGCCAGCTCACCCACCAGGGACTCTAGCACAGATACGCAGTATTTT
CASSPTRDSSTDTQYF
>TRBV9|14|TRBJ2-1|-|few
TGTGCCAGCAGCGTAGGGCGGAGAGGGAATGAGCAGTTCTTC
CASSVGRRGNEQFF
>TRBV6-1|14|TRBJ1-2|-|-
TGTGCCAGCAGTAAAACGATCCCAGACTATGGCTACACCTTC
CASSKTIPDYGYTF
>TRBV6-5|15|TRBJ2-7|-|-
TGTGCCAGCAGTTACACGGACGGATACTCCTACGAGCAGTACTTC
CASSYTDGYSYEQYF
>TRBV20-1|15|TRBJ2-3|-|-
TGCAGTGCTTCGTCATTGGGCTGGGGGCAAGATACGCAGTATTTT
CSASSLGWGQDTQYF
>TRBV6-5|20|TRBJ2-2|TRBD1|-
TGTGCCAGCAGTTACTCGAGGGGGACAGGCGGATTTTCGTACACCGGGGAGCTGTTTTTT
CASSYSRGTGGFSYTGELFF
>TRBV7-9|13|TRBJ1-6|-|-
TGTGCCAGCAGATCCGGGTCTAATTCACCCCTCCACTTT
CASRSGSNSPLHF
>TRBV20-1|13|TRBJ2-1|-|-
TGCAGTACCCAGGCAGGGTATTACAATGAGCAGTTCTTC
CSTQAGYYNEQFF
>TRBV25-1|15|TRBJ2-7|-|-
TGTGCCAGCAGTGACCTACGGGACACCCCCTACGAGCAGTACTTC
CASSDLRDTPYEQYF
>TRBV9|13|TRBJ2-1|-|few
TGTGCCAGCAGCGTAGCTCTGGAGACTGAGCAGTTCTTC
CASSVALETEQFF
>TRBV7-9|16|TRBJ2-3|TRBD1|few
TGTGCCAGCAGCGTAGTACAGGGGCCTAGCACAGATACGCAGTATTTT
CASSVVQGPSTDTQYF
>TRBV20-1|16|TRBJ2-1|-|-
TGCAGTGCTAGAGTTGCTAGCGCGAGCTCCTACAATGAGCAGTTCTTC
CSARVASASSYNEQFF
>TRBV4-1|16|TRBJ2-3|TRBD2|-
TGCGCCAGCAGCCAAGGGCTAGCGGGGGGGAAAGATACGCAGTATTTT
CASSQGLAGGKDTQYF
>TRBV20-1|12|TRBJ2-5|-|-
TGCAGTGCCAGTCCGGGCCCCAGGACCCAGTACTTC
CSASPGPRTQYF
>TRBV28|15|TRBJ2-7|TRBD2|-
TGTGCCAGCAGCCGGGGACTAGCGGGGTCCTACGAGCAGTACTTC
CASSRGLAGSYEQYF
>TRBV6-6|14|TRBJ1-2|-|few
TGTGCCAGCAGTCCTCTGGGTCGGAACTATGGCTACACCTTC
CASSPLGRNYGYTF
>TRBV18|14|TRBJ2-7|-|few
TGTGCCAGCTCACCACGGGCGAGCGGCTACGAGCAGTACTTC
CASSPRASGYEQYF
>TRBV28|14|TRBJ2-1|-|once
TGTGCCAGCAGTCTACCACGCACCCACAATGAGCAGTTCTTC
CASSLPRTHNEQFF
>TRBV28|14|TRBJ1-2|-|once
TGTGCCAGCAGTCTCCGGGACTTCGGCTATGGCTACACCTTC
CASSLRDFGYGYTF
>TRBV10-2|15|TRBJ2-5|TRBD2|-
TGCGCCAGCACCTCCCGAGGACTAGCGCGAAATGAGCAGTACTTC
CASTSRGLARNEQYF
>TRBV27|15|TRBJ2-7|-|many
TGTGCCAGCAGCACGACCGGGACGAGGGCTTACGAGCAGTACTTC
CASSTTGTRAYEQYF
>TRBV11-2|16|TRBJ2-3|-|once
TGTGCCAGCAGTAGGGGGGTAAGCGTAAAGACAGATACGCAGTATTTT
CASSRGVSVKTDTQYF
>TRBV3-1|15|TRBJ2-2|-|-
TGTGCCAGCAGCCTGAGGACAAACGGGATCGGGGAGCTGTTTTTT
CASSLRTNGIGELFF
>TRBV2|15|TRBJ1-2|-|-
TGTGCCAGCAGTACTCACGCGGGGCGTGGGTATGGCTACACCTTC
CASSTHAGRGYGYTF
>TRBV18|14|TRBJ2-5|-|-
TGTGCCAGCTCACCGACTAGGGGCCAAGAGACCCAGTACTTC
CASSPTRGQETQYF
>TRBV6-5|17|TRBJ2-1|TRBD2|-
TGTGCCAGCAGTTACGTTTTGACTAGCGGGGGACTCAATGAGCAGTTCTTC
CASSYVLTSGGLNEQFF
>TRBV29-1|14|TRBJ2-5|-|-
TGCAGCGTTGAACGAGCTGGACCCCAAGAGACCCAGTACTTC
CSVERAGPQETQYF
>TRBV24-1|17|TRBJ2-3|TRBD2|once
TGTGCCACCAGCGCCGGGACTAGCGGGTCAGGCACAGATACGCAGTATTTT
CATSAGTSGSGTDTQYF
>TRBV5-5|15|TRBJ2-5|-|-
TGTGCCAGCAGCCCTGGGACACCCACTCAAGAGACCCAGTACTTC
CASSPGTPTQETQYF
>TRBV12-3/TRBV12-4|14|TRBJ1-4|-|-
TGTGCCAGCAGGTGGACATCCGCTAATGAAAAACTGTTTTTT
CASRWTSANEKLFF